This is a list of T cell receptor beta chains from one sample in a study of beta chain features in type 1 diabetes. Clones were sequenced by immunoSEQ multiplex PCR, and TCRdb holds only the in-frame ones, with some missing. The sample holds more than 300,000 clones, over 9.5% seen once. The sequencing sample was made of naive CD4+ T cells from blood. These TCRs come from a woman aged 18-29 years with type 1 diabetes. The CDR3 runs from the conserved cysteine through the conserved F or W. The D gene is left open where the match is weak. Only some rows state a clone size, as once, few, many or a class for expanded clones.

abundance | j_gene | d_gene | v_gene | CDR3nt | CDR3aa
- | TRBJ1-4 | - | TRBV30 | TGTGCCTGGGCCCGCGCTAATGAAAAACTGTTTTTT | CAWARANEKLFF
- | TRBJ2-3 | - | TRBV19 | TGTGCCAGTAGTAGAGGATGGACAGATACGCAGTATTTT | CASSRGWTDTQYF
- | TRBJ1-5 | - | TRBV7-2 | TGTGCCAGCAGCTTGGGCCAGGGTCAGCCCCAGCATTTT | CASSLGQGQPQHF
few | TRBJ2-7 | TRBD2 | TRBV10-2 | TGCGCCAGCAGTAGAAAGCGGGAAGGGAACTACGAGCAGTACTTC | CASSRKREGNYEQYF
- | TRBJ1-1 | TRBD1 | TRBV9 | TGTGCCAGCAGCGTAGTAGGGACAGGGCTGACTGAAGCTTTCTTT | CASSVVGTGLTEAFF
- | TRBJ2-2 | - | TRBV10-3 | TGTGCCATCAGGACACAGCCAAACACCGGGGAGCTGTTTTTT | CAIRTQPNTGELFF
few | TRBJ1-5 | TRBD1 | TRBV7-9 | TGTGCCACCCAGCAGGGACAGGCTGCGCATCAGCCCCAGCATTTT | CATQQGQAAHQPQHF
few | TRBJ1-2 | TRBD1 | TRBV5-4 | TGTGCCAGCAGGACCGGGACAGGCCCCTATGGCTACACCTTC | CASRTGTGPYGYTF
- | TRBJ2-3 | - | TRBV14 | TGTGCCAGCAGCCAACTAAGCGGGCCTACGCAGTATTTT | CASSQLSGPTQYF
few | TRBJ2-7 | - | TRBV5-1 | TGCGCCAGCAGCTTGCCCAGGGCCCCCTACGAGCAGTACTTC | CASSLPRAPYEQYF
few | TRBJ2-7 | TRBD1 | TRBV5-4 | TGTGCCAGCAGCTGGGGACAGGCCTACGAGCAGTACTTC | CASSWGQAYEQYF
- | TRBJ1-4 | - | TRBV20-1 | TGCAGTGCTAGAATCAGGGGAAAACTGTTTTTT | CSARIRGKLFF
- | TRBJ1-1 | - | TRBV5-6 | TGTGCCAGCAGCTTGGGGCTGTTGAACACTGAAGCTTTCTTT | CASSLGLLNTEAFF
- | TRBJ2-7 | - | TRBV18 | TGTGCCAGCTCACCGAGCATGACCTACGAGCAGTACTTC | CASSPSMTYEQYF
- | TRBJ2-1 | TRBD2 | TRBV14 | TGTGCCAGCAGCCAAGTAGGGGGACTAGCGGGAGATGAGCAGTTCTTC | CASSQVGGLAGDEQFF
- | TRBJ1-1 | - | TRBV30 | TGTGCCTGGAGATTCAGGGAGGGAGCTTTCTTT | CAWRFREGAFF
few | TRBJ2-5 | - | TRBV29-1 | TGCAGCGTTGAACGGCGACTCCAAGAGACCCAGTACTTC | CSVERRLQETQYF